Described below is a single T cell receptor (beta chain) sequence and its context. This clone was recorded a few times. Which antigen it targets is not known. Base quality data are lacking; no much larger clone is found one base away. This sample was included in a study of cytomegalovirus exposure and HLA in healthy donors (TCRdb year 2017). At the level of the whole study: According to an earlier analysis of a few hundred of the donors, about 180 million T cells yielded 117 million unique TCR beta sequences and roughly 280 Gb of sequence data. An early release covering some 640 HLA-typed donors comprised approximately 300 gigabases of sequencing data and 65 million to 100 million unique TCR sequences. Of the 300 to 500 genotyped donors, roughly 76% were placed in the genetic ancestry cluster associated with self-reported Caucasian donors. The study aimed to test whether signatures of past pathogen exposure could be identified by cataloging public T cell receptors. The study used immunosequencing to profile the T cell repertoires of approximately 690 subjects and linked those repertoires to cytomegalovirus serostatus. Besides the first cohort of around 700 subjects, a separate validation cohort made up of over a hundred different subjects was used. High-throughput TCR immunosequencing, statistical association of individual TCRs with disease status, and machine learning were combined to predict cytomegalovirus infection status. In a later analysis, previously published TCR beta repertoires from 550 to 700 donors were re-analyzed and high-resolution HLA genotyping was added so that TCR occurrence patterns could be studied. Rather than using new phenotypic data, the later analysis identified candidate immune exposures from TCR beta sequences and from how often those sequences occurred across donors. An earlier analysis of more than 450 of the donors used high-throughput TCR beta sequencing to judge whether each TCR beta V gene segment behaved as functional or pseudogenic. Donor age, sex, ethnicity and CMV serostatus were compiled alongside the repertoire data. Genome-wide SNP genotypes for about three fifths of the roughly 670 donors were used in a later genetic analysis, which treated that subset as a discovery cohort. Every discovery cohort repertoire had been produced on one sequencing platform. Both class I and class II loci were covered by HLA typing, at four-digit resolution. The number of typed donors differed by locus: about 629-630 for A, B, C, DRB1 and DQB1; 500 to 550 for DQA1; 606 for DPA1; and around 450 for DPB1. Several DR-DQ haplotypes were treated as single units for association and clustering because of strong linkage in the cohort. Among 398 genotyped donors of the cohort, an average of 235,054 unique TCR beta nucleotide sequences were sequenced per donor, roughly a sixth of them non-productive. Overall study results and their limits: The cohort was sequenced for TCR beta chains only, and without alpha or paired-chain data the features that could be detected were limited. Because counts were too low, some 16 rarely observed V segments, including chromosome 9 orphons, were excluded from the earlier analysis of 587 of the donors. Some IMGT-functional V segments, including TRBV6-2 and TRBV6-3, could not be distinguished by the 87-base-pair reads and were therefore excluded. Because HLA typing was unavailable for some donors at each locus, only the typed subset was used in association tests. In an earlier analysis of 587 of the donors, most TCR beta V segments appeared in productive rearrangements about 90% or about 30% of the time, broadly matching IMGT annotations. A further reported finding was that TCR beta sequences accurately predicted the HLA-A and HLA-B alleles for most subjects in the first cohort. Sequencing depth was assumed to be roughly uniform across donors in the presence/absence analyses, though that assumption may not hold. The study listed 150 to 200 TCR beta chains as associated with cytomegalovirus. In a later analysis, TCR association rates were found to vary across HLA loci, with the most associated TCRs seen for DRB1 alleles and the fewest for HLA-C alleles. The authors suggested that the approach could potentially be generalized to other disease states and immunological phenotypes. In both the original and validation cohorts, the classifier was reported to diagnose cytomegalovirus status with high specificity and sensitivity. In vitro tests confirmed that a few of the cytomegalovirus-associated TCR beta chains recognize cytomegalovirus antigens. According to a later genetic analysis, donors in an Asian-associated ancestry cluster had fewer N-insertions in productive TCRs than the approximately 630-donor mean. A later analysis associated 16,951 TCR beta sequences with specific HLA alleles at a false discovery rate of 0.05. Most TCR sequences were seen in very few donors, while some public TCRs were found in many individuals. Assigning TCR associations to individual alleles was difficult when HLA alleles, especially DR and DQ, strongly co-occurred. A later genetic analysis associated a missense DCLRE1C variant with V-gene and J-gene trimming of TCR beta chains, and an independent cohort replicated the association. According to a later analysis, most CMV-associated TCR beta chains appeared to be HLA-restricted, and the HLA associations seemed to be driven largely by CMV exposure. In a later analysis, HLA-associated TCR beta chains were found to be more clonally expanded and to have lower generation probabilities than equally common non-associated chains. A cluster of highly shared sequence variants was judged likely to be a technical artifact of the sequencing pipeline. Correlated functional status among segregating V segments might be attributable to linkage disequilibrium, but an unknown experimental factor could not be ruled out. Immune exposure information for the cohort was limited to CMV serostatus. A later analysis reported that several top co-occurrence clusters appeared linked to parvovirus B19, influenza, CMV and Epstein-Barr virus.

The CDR3 starts with the cysteine, ends with the phenylalanine, and has 13 residues. The sequence is cut down to CDR3 DNA, 39 bases in frame from base 1. V and J are truncated by 7 bases and 4 bases respectively, leaving an intervening sequence of 17 bases. CDR1 SQVTM and CDR2 ANQGSEA are derived from the germline V gene. Library prep was done by the immunoSEQ multiplex PCR assay. For the multiplex PCR, a mixture combining 60 forward primers for TCR Vbeta segments and 13 reverse primers for TCR Jbeta segments was used. A multiplex PCR assay on genomic DNA amplified the CDR3 region of rearranged TCR beta genes. The Illumina HiSeq System was used to sequence the amplified TCR beta libraries as 87-base-pair reads. Per the original workflow: A later analysis tallied roughly 78 million unique TCR beta chains across the 660 or so repertoires, and approximately 11 million of those chains were shared by two or more donors. To remove PCR and sequencing errors, raw reads were error-corrected and collapsed into unique sequences using a nearest-neighbor algorithm that merged closely related sequences. Alignment of CDR3 sequences to IMGT reference sequences was used to assign V, D and J gene segments. Each retained sequence needed at least a six-nucleotide match to both a V gene segment and a J gene segment. A rearrangement counted as productive if the CDR3 had no stop codons and remained in frame with V and J, and every other rearrangement counted as non-productive. CDR3 was defined by IMGT convention, running from the second conserved V-encoded cysteine to the conserved J-encoded phenylalanine. The earlier analysis of about 590 of the donors excluded sequences that lacked an unambiguous match to a single V gene segment. An earlier analysis of around 600 of the donors classified V segments as functional when productive rearrangements were above 56.7% and as segregating when the standard deviation between donors was above 5%. A statistical classification framework was developed to diagnose cytomegalovirus status using the catalog of TCR beta chain sequences. In a later analysis, TCR nucleotide sequences were compared against IMGT/GENE-DB human TR gene sequences so that V and J genes could be assigned. Using the TCRdist pipeline, a later analysis assigned CDR3 sequences along with most-parsimonious VDJ recombination scenarios. In a later analysis, each TCR beta chain was defined by its CDR3 amino acid sequence together with its V-gene family, and reads without a unique V-gene family were excluded. In a later analysis, 450 to 600 highly shared, low-generation-probability nucleotide sequences were removed to address suspected cross-contamination and a sequencing artifact. For each public chain, a later analysis derived a clonal expansion index from normalized ranks of inferred template counts within each repertoire. A later analysis computed generation probabilities with a VDJ recombination model fitted to out-of-frame rearrangements, and checked the results against IGoR. In a later analysis, hypergeometric tests were used to score TCR-TCR, TCR-HLA and TCR-CMV co-occurrence, with a repertoire-size bias correction applied to TCR pairs. False discovery rates were estimated in a later analysis by permuting HLA or CMV assignments 20 times. A later analysis grouped co-occurring TCRs with DBSCAN, adding TCRdist sequence similarity when clustering within HLA-allele-positive subsets. Repertoires with fewer than 30,000 or more than 120,000 public chains, plus five repertoires with anomalous nucleotide sharing, were excluded from co-occurrence clustering. Drawn from immuneACCESS, this table holds only the in-frame rearrangements with V and J called that TCRdb kept. Clones are partly lost; checked studies trace under half to an unresolved V gene and leave the rest unexplained. The DNA gave D and trimming, while V, J and clone size come from that table. This sample comprises about 77,000 clones, around 84% of them detected only once. Around 4.2% of the sample belongs to the ten largest clones.

In total, approximately 690 healthy bone marrow donors made up the cohort. At the time of sampling, all cohort members were nominally healthy, though unrecorded immune exposures were likely present. The donor was CMV seronegative and was included in the group of a few hundred seronegative cohort members. A peripheral blood sample was provided by each donor, and peripheral blood mononuclear cells were used for TCR beta sequencing. The Qiagen DNeasy Blood Extraction Kit was used to extract genomic DNA from the blood cell samples. The receptor was isolated from a man in his forties or fifties in good health and CMV-seronegative. Sequenced material: PBMCs. Here the chain combines TRBV29-1 and TRBJ2-7; a tentative D match to TRBD2 spans 6 bases. CDR3 region: CSAHPSDRYEQYF. The DNA sequence is TGCAGCGCTCACCCTAGCGACCGGTACGAGCAGTACTTC.